The present T cell receptor (beta chain) was sequenced within a study of blood T cell repertoires in COVID-19. Across the study: From the United States, Italy and Spain came samples of acute and convalescent COVID-19. The cDNA or gDNA used as material had been derived from T cells, B-cell-depleted T cells, or PBMCs.

The authors' processing: From reference gene primer amplification, estimates of nucleated cell counts were derived. Libraries were prepared by immunoSEQ multiplex PCR; TCRdb keeps only in-frame clonotypes and omits some of them. That table gives V, J and clone size, and the DNA gave D and trimming. The table has approximately 100,000 clones, about 82% seen once. This TCR came from a human donor in a cohort sampled during active COVID-19. What was sequenced was peripheral blood.

The CDR3 DNA follows: TGTGCCAGCAGCCAAGTCCTTTCCCGGGAGGCCACAGATACGCAGTATTTT. Translating gives CASSQVLSREATDTQYF. The rearrangement joins TRBV3-1 (or the pseudogene TRBV3-2) to TRBJ2-3, with TRBD2 identical over 7 bases. Germline CDR1 and CDR2: LGHDT and YNNKEL (reference sequence). The CDR3 is 17 residues long. The V and J ends lost 1 base and 2 bases, in that order; junction bases with no gene match: 9.